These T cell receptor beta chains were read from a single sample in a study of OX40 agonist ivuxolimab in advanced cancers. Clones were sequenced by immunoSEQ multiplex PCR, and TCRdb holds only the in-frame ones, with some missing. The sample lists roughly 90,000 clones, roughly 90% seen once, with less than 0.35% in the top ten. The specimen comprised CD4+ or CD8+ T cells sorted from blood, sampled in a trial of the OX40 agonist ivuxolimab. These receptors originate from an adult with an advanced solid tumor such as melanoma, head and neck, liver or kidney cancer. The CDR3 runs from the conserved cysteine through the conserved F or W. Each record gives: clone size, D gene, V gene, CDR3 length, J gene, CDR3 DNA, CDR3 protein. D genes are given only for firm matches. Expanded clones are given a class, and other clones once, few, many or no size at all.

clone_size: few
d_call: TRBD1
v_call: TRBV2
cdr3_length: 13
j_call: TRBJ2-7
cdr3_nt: TGTGCCACAAAACAGGGGCTCGGCTCTGAGCAGTACTTC
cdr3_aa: CATKQGLGSEQYF

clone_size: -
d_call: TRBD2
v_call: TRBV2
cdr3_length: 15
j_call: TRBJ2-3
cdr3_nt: TGTGCCAGCAGACTAGCGGGGGTAAGCACAGATACGCAGTATTTT
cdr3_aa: CASRLAGVSTDTQYF

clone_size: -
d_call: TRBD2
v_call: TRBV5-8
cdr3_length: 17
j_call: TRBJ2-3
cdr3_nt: TGTGCCAGCAGCACTGGGACTAGCGGGAGTCTCGCAGATACGCAGTATTTT
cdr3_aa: CASSTGTSGSLADTQYF

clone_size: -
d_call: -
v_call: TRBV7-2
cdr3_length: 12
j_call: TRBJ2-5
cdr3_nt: TGTGCCAGCAGCCTAGACCGGGAGACCCAGTACTTC
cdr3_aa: CASSLDRETQYF

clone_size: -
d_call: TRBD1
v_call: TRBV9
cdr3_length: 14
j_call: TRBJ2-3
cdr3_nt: TGTGCCAGCAGCCAGGACAGGGATTCAGATACGCAGTATTTT
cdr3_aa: CASSQDRDSDTQYF

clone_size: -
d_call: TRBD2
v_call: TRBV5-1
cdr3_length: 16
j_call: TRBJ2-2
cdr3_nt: TGCGCCAGCAGAACATCGGGGGGAGAGCGGACCGGGGAGCTGTTTTTT
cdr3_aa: CASRTSGGERTGELFF

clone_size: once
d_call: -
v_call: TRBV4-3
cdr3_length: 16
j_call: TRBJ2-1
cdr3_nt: TGCGCCAGCAGCCAAGAACGGCACATTGGGGAACGCGAGCAGTTCTTC
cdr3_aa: CASSQERHIGEREQFF

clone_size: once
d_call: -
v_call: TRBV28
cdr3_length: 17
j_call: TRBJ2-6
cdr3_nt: TGTGCCAGCATCCCGGGGGGCCTCTCCTCTGGGGCCAACGTCCTGACTTTC
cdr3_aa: CASIPGGLSSGANVLTF

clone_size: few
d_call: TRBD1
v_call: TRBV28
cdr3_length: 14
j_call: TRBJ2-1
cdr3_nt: TGTGCCAGCAGCCGAGGGGGCGTTGGAGATGAGCAGTTCTTC
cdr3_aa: CASSRGGVGDEQFF

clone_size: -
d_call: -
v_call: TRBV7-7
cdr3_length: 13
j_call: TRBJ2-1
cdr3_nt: TGTGCCAGCAGCTTAAACTTCGACAATGAGCAGTTCTTC
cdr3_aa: CASSLNFDNEQFF

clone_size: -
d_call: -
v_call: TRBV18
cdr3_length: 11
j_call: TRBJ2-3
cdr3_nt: TGTGCCAGCTCACAGGCAGATACGCAGTATTTT
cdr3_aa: CASSQADTQYF

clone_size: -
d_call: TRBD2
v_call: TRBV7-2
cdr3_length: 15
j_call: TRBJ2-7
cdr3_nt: TGTGCCAGCAGCGCCTCCGGGACTATTTCCTACGAGCAGTACTTC
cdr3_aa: CASSASGTISYEQYF

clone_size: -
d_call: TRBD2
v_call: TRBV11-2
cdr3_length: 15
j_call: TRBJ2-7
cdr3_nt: TGTGCCAGCAGCCGATCTAGCGGGAGGGATTACGAGCAGTACTTC
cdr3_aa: CASSRSSGRDYEQYF

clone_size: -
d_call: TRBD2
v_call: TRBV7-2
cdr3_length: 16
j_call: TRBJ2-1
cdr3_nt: TGTGCCAGCAGCCCCACTAGCGGGAGACGGAACAATGAGCAGTTCTTC
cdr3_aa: CASSPTSGRRNNEQFF

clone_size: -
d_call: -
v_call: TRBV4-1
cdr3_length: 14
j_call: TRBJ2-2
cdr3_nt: TGCGCCAGCAGCCTCAGGGTAAACACCGGGGAGCTGTTTTTT
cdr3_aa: CASSLRVNTGELFF

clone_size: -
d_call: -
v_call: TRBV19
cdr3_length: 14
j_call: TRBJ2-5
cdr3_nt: TGTGCCAGTAGTAGAGGAGACTACCAAGAGACCCAGTACTTC
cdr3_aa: CASSRGDYQETQYF

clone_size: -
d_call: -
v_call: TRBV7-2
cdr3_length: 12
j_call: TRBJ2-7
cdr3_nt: TGTGCCAGCAGCTTAGTTTCCTACGAGCAGTACTTC
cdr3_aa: CASSLVSYEQYF

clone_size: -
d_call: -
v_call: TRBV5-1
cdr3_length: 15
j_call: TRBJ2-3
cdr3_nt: TGCGCCAGCAGCATCGGGGACCCTGGCACAGATACGCAGTATTTT
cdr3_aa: CASSIGDPGTDTQYF

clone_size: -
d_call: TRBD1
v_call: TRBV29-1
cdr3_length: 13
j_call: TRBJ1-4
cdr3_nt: TGCAGCGTGAGGACAGGGCTTAATGAAAAACTGTTTTTT
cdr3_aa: CSVRTGLNEKLFF

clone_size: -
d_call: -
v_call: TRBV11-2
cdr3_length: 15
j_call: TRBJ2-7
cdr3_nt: TGTGCCAGCAGCAAACCCGGGACACACTCCTACGAGCAGTACTTC
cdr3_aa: CASSKPGTHSYEQYF

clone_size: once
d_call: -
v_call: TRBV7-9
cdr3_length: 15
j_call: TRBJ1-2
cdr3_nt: TGTGCCAGCAGCTTATACCCAAATGGGGACTATGGCTACACCTTC
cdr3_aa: CASSLYPNGDYGYTF

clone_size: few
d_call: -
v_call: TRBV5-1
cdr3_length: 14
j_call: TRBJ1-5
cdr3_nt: TGCGCCAGCAGCTTGGTCGGGGGGAATCAGCCCCAGCATTTT
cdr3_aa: CASSLVGGNQPQHF

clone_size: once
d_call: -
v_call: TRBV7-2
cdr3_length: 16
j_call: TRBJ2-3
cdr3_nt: TGTGCCAGCAGCTTAGCGGGAGGTGGTGTAACAGATACGCAGTATTTT
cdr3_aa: CASSLAGGGVTDTQYF

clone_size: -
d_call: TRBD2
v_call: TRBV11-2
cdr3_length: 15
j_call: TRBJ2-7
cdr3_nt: TGTGCCAGCAGCGTGGGACTAGCGTTCTCCTACGAGCAGTACTTC
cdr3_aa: CASSVGLAFSYEQYF

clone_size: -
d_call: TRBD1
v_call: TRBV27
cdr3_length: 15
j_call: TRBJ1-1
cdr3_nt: TGTGCCAGCACCGGGACAGGGTGGGGGGACACTGAAGCTTTCTTT
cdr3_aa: CASTGTGWGDTEAFF

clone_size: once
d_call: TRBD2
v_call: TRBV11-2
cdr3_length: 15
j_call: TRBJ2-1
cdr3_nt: TGTGCCAGCAGCTTAAATAGCGGGGCCTACAATGAGCAGTTCTTC
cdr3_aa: CASSLNSGAYNEQFF

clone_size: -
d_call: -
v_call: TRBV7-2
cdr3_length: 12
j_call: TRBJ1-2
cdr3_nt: TGTGCCAGCAGCCCCCGAGGGGATGGCTACACCTTC
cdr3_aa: CASSPRGDGYTF

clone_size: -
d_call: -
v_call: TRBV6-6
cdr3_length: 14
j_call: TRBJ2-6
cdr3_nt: TGTGCGACGGTACGACCTTCCGGGGCCAACGTCCTGACTTTC
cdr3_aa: CATVRPSGANVLTF

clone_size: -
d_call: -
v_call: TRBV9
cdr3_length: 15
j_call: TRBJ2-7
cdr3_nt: TGTGCCAGCAGCCCTCGAGGGGGGAGGGACTACGAGCAGTACTTC
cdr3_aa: CASSPRGGRDYEQYF

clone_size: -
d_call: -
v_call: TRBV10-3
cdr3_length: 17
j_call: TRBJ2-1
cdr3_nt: TGTGCCATAGCCGGTTTGTCCGCTCGGGACACCTACAATGAGCAGTTCTTC
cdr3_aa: CAIAGLSARDTYNEQFF

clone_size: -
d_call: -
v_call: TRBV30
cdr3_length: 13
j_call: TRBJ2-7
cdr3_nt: TGTGCCTGGACTGGAGGGCTACGGGGCGAGCAGTACTTC
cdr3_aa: CAWTGGLRGEQYF

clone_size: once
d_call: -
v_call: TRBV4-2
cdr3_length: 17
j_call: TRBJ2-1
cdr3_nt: TGTGCCAGCAGCCAGGGCGCCCGGGGAGTCTCCTACAATGAGCAGTTCTTC
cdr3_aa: CASSQGARGVSYNEQFF

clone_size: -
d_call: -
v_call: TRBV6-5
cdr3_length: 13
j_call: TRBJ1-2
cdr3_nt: TGTGCCAGCAGTTCCGGGCCCTCCTATGGCTACACCTTC
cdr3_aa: CASSSGPSYGYTF

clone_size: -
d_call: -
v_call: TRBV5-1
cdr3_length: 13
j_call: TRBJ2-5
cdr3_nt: TGCGCCAGCAGCGGAACAGTGAAAGAGACCCAGTACTTC
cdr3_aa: CASSGTVKETQYF

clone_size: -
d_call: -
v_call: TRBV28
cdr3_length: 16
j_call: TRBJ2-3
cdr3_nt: TGTGCCAGCAGTTTTGGCTTCCTCGGCAGCACAGATACGCAGTATTTT
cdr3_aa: CASSFGFLGSTDTQYF

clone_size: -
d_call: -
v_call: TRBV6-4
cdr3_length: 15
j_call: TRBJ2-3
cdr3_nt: TGTGCCAGCAGTCGTACCCGGGACTTCGCGGATACGCAGTATTTT
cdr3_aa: CASSRTRDFADTQYF

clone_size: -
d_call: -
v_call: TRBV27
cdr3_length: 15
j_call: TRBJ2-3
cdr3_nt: TGTGCCAGCAGTTTATTGGGCAGGTTAACAGATACGCAGTATTTT
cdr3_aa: CASSLLGRLTDTQYF

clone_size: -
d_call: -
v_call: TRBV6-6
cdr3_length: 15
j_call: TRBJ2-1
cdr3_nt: TGTGCCAGCAGTTACTCGGTGGGACCCTACAATGAGCAGTTCTTC
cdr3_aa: CASSYSVGPYNEQFF

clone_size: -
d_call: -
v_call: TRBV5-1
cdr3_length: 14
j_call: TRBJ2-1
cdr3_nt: TGCGCCAGCAGCTTGGGGCGAAACTACAATGAGCAGTTCTTC
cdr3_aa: CASSLGRNYNEQFF